The sequence of this T cell receptor (beta chain) was determined in a study of cytomegalovirus exposure and HLA in healthy donors. PCR was performed using 60 Vbeta and 13 Jbeta primers. The data were produced by immunoSEQ multiplex PCR, yet TCRdb's version contains in-frame clones alone and is incomplete. The data show 200,000 or so clones, approximately 84% seen once. The germline gives CDR1 LGHNT, CDR2 FRNRAP. CDR3 length equals 15 residues. Losses at the gene ends were 1 base for V and 7 bases for J; bases not matched to a gene: 7. The receptor's source is a girl less than two years old in good health and CMV-seronegative. Input material: PBMCs. The chain is built from TRBV12-5 and TRBJ2-1; 7 bases align to TRBD1. CDR3: CASGLGRDRLNEQFF. For the CDR3, the DNA is TGTGCTAGTGGTTTGGGCCGGGACAGACTAAATGAGCAGTTCTTC.